One and the same sample provided the 2 T cell receptor beta chains below, sequenced in a study of blood T cell repertoires in COVID-19. Measured with immunoSEQ multiplex PCR; TCRdb has only the in-frame clones, and not every one. This table has about 120,000 clones, about 85% appearing once. The sequenced sample consisted of peripheral blood. The receptors originated from a man older than 75 with acute or convalescent COVID-19.

This clone was seen only a few times. The chain has TRBV11-2 and TRBJ2-2, with D perhaps matching TRBD1 (6 bases). V lost 4 bases, J lost 4 bases, and 16 bases lay in between. The CDR3 contains 16 residues. Germline CDR1 is SGHAT and CDR2 is FQNNGV. The CDR3 loop is CASSSPTGPSTGELFF. The CDR3 DNA sequence: TGTGCCAGCAGCTCTCCGACAGGTCCGAGCACCGGGGAGCTGTTTTTT.

The rearrangement links TRBV19 to TRBJ2-7, with TRBD2 identical over 13 bases. This CDR3 is 16 amino acids long. With 2 bases clipped from V and 0 bases from J, the junction kept 1 base outside the gene matches. Looked up from germline, CDR1 is LNHDA and CDR2 is SQIVND (reference sequence). CDR3 amino acids: CASSIRTSGSSYEQYF. The CDR3 DNA sequence: TGTGCCAGTAGTATAAGGACTAGCGGGAGCTCCTACGAGCAGTACTTC.